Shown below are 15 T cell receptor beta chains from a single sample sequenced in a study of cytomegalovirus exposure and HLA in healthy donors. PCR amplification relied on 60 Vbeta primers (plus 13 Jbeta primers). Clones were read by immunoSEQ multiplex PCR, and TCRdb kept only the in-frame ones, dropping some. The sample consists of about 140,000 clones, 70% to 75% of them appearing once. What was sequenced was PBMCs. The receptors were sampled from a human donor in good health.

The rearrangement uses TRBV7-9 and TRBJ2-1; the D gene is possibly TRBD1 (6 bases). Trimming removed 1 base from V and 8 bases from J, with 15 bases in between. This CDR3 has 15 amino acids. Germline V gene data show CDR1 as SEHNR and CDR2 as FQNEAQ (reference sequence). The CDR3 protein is CASSLGRYRDHEQFF. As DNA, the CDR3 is TGTGCCAGCAGCTTAGGGCGGTACAGGGACCATGAGCAGTTCTTC. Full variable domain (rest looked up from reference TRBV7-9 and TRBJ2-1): DTGVSQNPRHKITKRGQNVTFRCDPISEHNRLYWYRQTLGQGPEFLTYFQNEAQLEKSRLLSDRFSAERPKGSFSTLEIQRTEQGDSAMYLCASSLGRYRDHEQFFGPGTRLTVL.

CDR3 amino acids: CASGRDSYYEQYF. Written as DNA, the CDR3 is TGTGCCAGCGGCCGGGACTCGTACTACGAGCAGTACTTC. This chain joins TRBV9 and TRBJ2-7; D is perhaps TRBD2 (6 bases). CDR1 and CDR2 (germline): SGDLS, YYNGEE. Trimming pared 7 bases from V and 3 bases from J, leaving 14 bases between. The CDR3 is 13 amino acids.

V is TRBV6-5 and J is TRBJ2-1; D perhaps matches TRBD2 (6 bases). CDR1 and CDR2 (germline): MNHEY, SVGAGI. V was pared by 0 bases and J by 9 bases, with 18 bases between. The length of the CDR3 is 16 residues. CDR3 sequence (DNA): TGTGCCAGCAGTTACTCGGGGACTGCCACCAGCGGTGAGCAGTTCTTC. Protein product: CASSYSGTATSGEQFF.

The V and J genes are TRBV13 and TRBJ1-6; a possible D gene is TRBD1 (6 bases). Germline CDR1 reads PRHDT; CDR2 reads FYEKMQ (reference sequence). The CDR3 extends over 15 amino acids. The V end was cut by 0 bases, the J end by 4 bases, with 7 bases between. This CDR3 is CASSLGDRYNSPLHF. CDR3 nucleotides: TGTGCCAGCAGCTTAGGGGACAGATATAATTCACCCCTCCACTTT.

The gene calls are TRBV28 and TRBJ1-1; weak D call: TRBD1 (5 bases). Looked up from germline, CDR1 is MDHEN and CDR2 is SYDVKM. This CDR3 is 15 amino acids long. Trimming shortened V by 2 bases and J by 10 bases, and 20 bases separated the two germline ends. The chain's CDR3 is CASSLTDGSGGVAFF. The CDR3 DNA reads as TGTGCCAGCAGTTTAACTGATGGGTCAGGAGGGGTAGCTTTCTTT.

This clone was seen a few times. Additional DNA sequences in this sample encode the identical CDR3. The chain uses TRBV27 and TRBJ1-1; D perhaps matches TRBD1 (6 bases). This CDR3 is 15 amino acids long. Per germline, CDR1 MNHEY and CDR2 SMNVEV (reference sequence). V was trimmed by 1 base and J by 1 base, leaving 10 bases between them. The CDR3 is CASSLFGQQNTEAFF. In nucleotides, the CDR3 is TGTGCCAGCAGTTTATTCGGACAGCAGAACACTGAAGCTTTCTTT.

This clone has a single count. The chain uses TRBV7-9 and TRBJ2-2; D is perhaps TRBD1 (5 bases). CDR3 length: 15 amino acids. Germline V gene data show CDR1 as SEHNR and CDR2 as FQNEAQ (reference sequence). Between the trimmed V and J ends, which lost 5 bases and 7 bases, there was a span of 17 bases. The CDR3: CASSPPQGFHGELFF. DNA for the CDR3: TGTGCCAGCAGCCCTCCCCAGGGTTTCCACGGGGAGCTGTTTTTT.

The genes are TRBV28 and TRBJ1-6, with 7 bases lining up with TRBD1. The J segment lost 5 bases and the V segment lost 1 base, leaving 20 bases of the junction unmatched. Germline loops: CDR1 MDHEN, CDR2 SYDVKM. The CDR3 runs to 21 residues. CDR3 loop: CASSLSTRDSYLDPHNSPLHF. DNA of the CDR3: TGTGCCAGCAGTTTATCCACTAGGGACAGTTACCTAGACCCGCATAATTCACCCCTCCACTTT.

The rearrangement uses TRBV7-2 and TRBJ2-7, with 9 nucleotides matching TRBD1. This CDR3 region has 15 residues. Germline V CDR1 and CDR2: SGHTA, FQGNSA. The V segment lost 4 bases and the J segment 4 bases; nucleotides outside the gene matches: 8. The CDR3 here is CASSSPGQGIYEQYF. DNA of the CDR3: TGTGCCAGCAGCTCACCGGGACAGGGCATTTACGAGCAGTACTTC.

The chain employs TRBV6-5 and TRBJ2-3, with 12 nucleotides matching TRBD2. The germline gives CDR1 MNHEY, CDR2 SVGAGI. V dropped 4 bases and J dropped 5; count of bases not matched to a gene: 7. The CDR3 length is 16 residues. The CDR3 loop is CASSSPPGLAGDTQYF. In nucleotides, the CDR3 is TGTGCCAGCAGTTCCCCCCCGGGACTAGCGGGAGATACGCAGTATTTT.

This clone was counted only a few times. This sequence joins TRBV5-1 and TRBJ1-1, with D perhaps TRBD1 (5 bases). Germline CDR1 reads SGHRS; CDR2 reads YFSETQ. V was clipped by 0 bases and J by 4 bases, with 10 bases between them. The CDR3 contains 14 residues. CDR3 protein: CASSLGQFSTEAFF. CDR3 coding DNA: TGCGCCAGCAGCTTGGGACAGTTTAGCACTGAAGCTTTCTTT.

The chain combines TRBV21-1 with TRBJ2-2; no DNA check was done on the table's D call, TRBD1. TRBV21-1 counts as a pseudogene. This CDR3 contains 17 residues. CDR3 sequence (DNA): TGTGCCAGCAGCAAACTTCGCCCAGGGCCGAACACCGGGGAGCTGTTTTTT. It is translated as CASSKLRPGPNTGELFF.

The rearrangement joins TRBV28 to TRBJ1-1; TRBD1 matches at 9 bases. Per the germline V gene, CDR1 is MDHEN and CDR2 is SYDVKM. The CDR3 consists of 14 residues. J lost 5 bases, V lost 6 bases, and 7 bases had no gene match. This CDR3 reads CASRIQGAQTEAFF. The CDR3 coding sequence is TGTGCCAGCAGGATACAGGGGGCACAAACTGAAGCTTTCTTT. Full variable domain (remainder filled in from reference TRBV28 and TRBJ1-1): DVKVTQSSRYLVKRTGEKVFLECVQDMDHENMFWYRQDPGLGLRLIYFSYDVKMKEKGDIPEGYSVSREKKERFSLILESASTNQTSMYLCASRIQGAQTEAFFGQGTRLTVV.

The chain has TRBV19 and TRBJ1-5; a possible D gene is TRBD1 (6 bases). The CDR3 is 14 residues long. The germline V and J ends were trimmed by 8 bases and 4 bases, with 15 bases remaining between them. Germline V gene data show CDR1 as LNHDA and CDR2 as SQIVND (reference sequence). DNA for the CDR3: TGTGCCAGTTCCCTCTTACAGGGTAATCAGCCCCAGCATTTT. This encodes CASSLLQGNQPQHF.

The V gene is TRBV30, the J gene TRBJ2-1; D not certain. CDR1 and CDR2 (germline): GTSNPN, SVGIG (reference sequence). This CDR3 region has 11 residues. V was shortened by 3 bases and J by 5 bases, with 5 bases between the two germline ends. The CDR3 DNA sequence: TGTGCCTGGAGCCTAAACAATGAGCAGTTCTTC. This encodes CAWSLNNEQFF.